This T cell receptor beta chain was sequenced in a study of blood T cell repertoires in COVID-19. Study-wide context: Material from acute and convalescent COVID-19 was sourced from the United States, Italy and Spain.

TCRdb's table, derived via immunoSEQ multiplex PCR, lists solely in-frame clones and lacks some. The data contain tens of thousands of clones, around 80% of them singletons. Sequencing used peripheral blood. The clonotype originates from a man aged 45 to 65 with active or convalescent COVID-19.

The chain's CDR3 is CASSDSRRFTDTQYF. The CDR3, as DNA: TGTGCCAGCAGTGACTCGAGGCGGTTCACAGATACGCAGTATTTT. This chain joins TRBV6-4 and TRBJ2-3; D is ambiguous. Germline-derived CDR1 and CDR2 are MRHNA and SNTAGT. The CDR3 is 15 amino acids. V dropped 0 bases and J dropped 2 bases, with 9 bases sitting between them.